The 29 T cell receptor beta chains reported below all come from one sample, sequenced in a study of T cell repertoires and HLA-DP antigens. Here immunoSEQ multiplex PCR was the method, and the copy in TCRdb shows in-frame clones only, minus some. The sample yields some 89,000 clones, around 86% seen once. For these TCRs, the target antigens are not known. Material: CD4+ T cells from PBMCs. These receptors were taken from a man aged 45 to 65 in good health and CMV-seronegative.

J is TRBJ1-3 and V is TRBV6-5; 7 nucleotides align to TRBD1. V dropped 6 bases and J dropped 0; count of bases not matched to a gene: 5. CDR1 MNHEY and CDR2 SVGAGI come from the germline V gene. The CDR3 covers 15 residues. CDR3 in DNA: TGTGCCAGCAGGTACAGGGGAAACTCTGGAAACACCATATATTTT. It is translated as CASRYRGNSGNTIYF.

This clone was detected once. The rearrangement links TRBV2 to TRBJ1-4, with D perhaps TRBD1 (6 bases). This CDR3 comprises 13 residues. With 8 bases removed from V and 0 bases from J, the gap between germline ends came to 7 bases. CDR1 SNHLY and CDR2 FYNNEI come from the germline V gene. DNA of the CDR3: TGTGCCAGCCAGGGGACAACTAATGAAAAACTGTTTTTT. Protein product: CASQGTTNEKLFF.

This clone turned up a few times. The V gene is TRBV2, the J gene TRBJ2-1; no reliable D call. This CDR3 is 11 amino acids long. The V gene's germline CDR1 is SNHLY and CDR2 FYNNEI. V lost 4 bases to trimming and J lost 5 bases, with 3 bases between them. CDR3 nucleotides: TGTGCCAGCAGTGGTGACAATGAGCAGTTCTTC. Translating it yields CASSGDNEQFF.

This clone was observed a single time. The chain employs TRBV5-1 and TRBJ2-7, with D perhaps TRBD1 (6 bases). The CDR3 runs to 15 residues. V was shortened by 4 bases and J by 5 bases, with 19 bases between the two germline ends. Looked up from germline, CDR1 is SGHRS and CDR2 is YFSETQ. The CDR3 spells CASSVSRTAWNEQYF. In nucleotides, the CDR3 is TGCGCCAGCAGCGTGTCCCGGACAGCTTGGAACGAGCAGTACTTC.

The J gene is TRBJ2-5, the V gene TRBV9, with D perhaps being TRBD1 or TRBD2 (6 bases each). Per the germline V gene, CDR1 is SGDLS and CDR2 is YYNGEE. V was trimmed by 0 bases and J by 3 bases, leaving 15 bases between them. This CDR3 spans 16 amino acids. This CDR3 reads CASSVAGARSEETQYF. The CDR3 nucleotides are TGTGCCAGCAGCGTAGCGGGGGCGCGAAGCGAAGAGACCCAGTACTTC.

Written as DNA, the CDR3 is TGTGCCAGCAGCTCGGGGCCCCACAATGAGCAGTTCTTC. Its translation: CASSSGPHNEQFF. This chain joins TRBV7-3 and TRBJ2-1; D is tentatively TRBD1 or TRBD2 (5 bases each). The germline CDR1 and CDR2 sequences are SGHTA and FQGTGA. The CDR3 loop spans 13 amino acids. V lost 4 bases and J 5 bases, leaving 9 bases between the germline ends.

The gene calls are TRBV29-1 and TRBJ1-4; D may be TRBD1 (5 bases). Trimming removed 3 bases from V and 8 bases from J, with 19 bases in between. The CDR3 length is 15 residues. From germline, CDR1 is SQVTM and CDR2 ANQGSEA. This chain's CDR3 is CSVDGVWGVREKLFF. In DNA form, the CDR3 reads TGCAGCGTTGATGGGGTTTGGGGGGTTCGGGAAAAACTGTTTTTT.

V is TRBV28 and J is TRBJ1-4; no reliable D call. V was shortened by 6 bases and J by 8 bases, with 13 bases between the two germline ends. The CDR3 consists of 13 residues. Germline V CDR1 and CDR2: MDHEN, SYDVKM. CDR3 in DNA: TGTGCCAGCAGGGCCGGATTGCGGGAAAAACTGTTTTTT. The encoded protein is CASRAGLREKLFF.

This rearrangement joins TRBV6-6 to TRBJ1-1; TRBD1 is a possible D gene (6 bases). Germline V lookup: CDR1 MNHNY, CDR2 SVGAGI (reference sequence). This CDR3 spans 13 amino acids. V lost 7 bases and J 5 bases, leaving 14 bases between the germline ends. The CDR3 is CASTLIGGTEAFF. In nucleotides, the CDR3 is TGTGCCAGCACTCTGATAGGGGGGACTGAAGCTTTCTTT.

The gene calls are TRBV18 and TRBJ2-1; D call uncertain. V was cut by 1 base and J by 10 bases, with 5 bases left in between. Germline values: CDR1 KGHSH, CDR2 LQKENI. This CDR3 has 11 residues. DNA of the CDR3: TGTGCCAGCTCACCACAACGGGAGCAGTTCTTC. It codes for CASSPQREQFF.

This sequence joins TRBV28 and TRBJ2-3; 7 bases map to TRBD2. Germline lookup yields CDR1 MDHEN and CDR2 SYDVKM. The V segment lost 1 base and the J segment 3 bases; nucleotides outside the gene matches: 4. There are 15 residues in the CDR3. CDR3 in amino acids: CASSLFGSGTDTQYF. CDR3 coding DNA: TGTGCCAGCAGTTTATTCGGTAGCGGGACAGATACGCAGTATTTT.

This clone was observed a single time. The rearrangement joins TRBV11-2 to TRBJ2-1, with D hard to call. The V and J ends lost 5 bases and 0 bases respectively, with 17 bases between them. This CDR3 is built from 17 residues. Germline lookup yields CDR1 SGHAT and CDR2 FQNNGV. The CDR3 loop is CASSRSDLLSSYNEQFF. The CDR3 coding sequence is TGTGCCAGCAGCCGCTCGGACCTGTTAAGCTCCTACAATGAGCAGTTCTTC.

J is TRBJ2-3 and V is TRBV5-5, with 7 nucleotides matching TRBD1. Germline loops: CDR1 SGHKS, CDR2 YYEKEE (reference sequence). The CDR3 is 16 residues long. The junction had 5 bases not matched to a gene; V was cut back by 1 base and J by 0 bases. The CDR3 coding sequence is TGTGCCAGCAGCTTGCTATCGACAGGGAGCACAGATACGCAGTATTTT. Its protein product is CASSLLSTGSTDTQYF. Complete variable domain (other parts from reference TRBV5-5 and TRBJ2-3): DAGVTQSPTHLIKTRGQQVTLRCSPISGHKSVSWYQQVLGQGPQFIFQYYEKEERGRGNFPDRFSARQFPNYSSELNVNALLLGDSALYLCASSLLSTGSTDTQYFGPGTRLTVL.

This clone showed up just a few times. V gene TRBV15 combines with J gene TRBJ2-1; D might be TRBD1 (6 bases). With 0 bases removed from V and 4 bases from J, the gap between germline ends came to 13 bases. Looked up from germline, CDR1 is LNHNV and CDR2 is YYDKDF (reference sequence). The CDR3 runs 16 residues. The CDR3 nucleotides are TGTGCCACCAGCAGAGAACAGGGCTGGGCTTACAATGAGCAGTTCTTC. Its translation is CATSREQGWAYNEQFF.

The rearrangement links TRBV5-5 to TRBJ1-1; D not resolved. CDR3 length: 15 residues. Germline V gives CDR1 SGHKS, CDR2 YYEKEE (reference sequence). Trimming removed 0 bases at V and 1 base at J, with 10 bases between. The CDR3 protein is CASSLGVVANTEAFF. Here the CDR3 DNA reads TGTGCCAGCAGCTTGGGGGTCGTGGCGAACACTGAAGCTTTCTTT. Full variable domain (remainder filled in from reference TRBV5-5 and TRBJ1-1): DAGVTQSPTHLIKTRGQQVTLRCSPISGHKSVSWYQQVLGQGPQFIFQYYEKEERGRGNFPDRFSARQFPNYSSELNVNALLLGDSALYLCASSLGVVANTEAFFGQGTRLTVV.

V and J are TRBV5-1 and TRBJ2-2, with TRBD1 as a possible D gene (5 bases). Germline CDR1 reads SGHRS; CDR2 reads YFSETQ. Trimming removed 5 bases from V and 7 bases from J, with 15 bases in between. The CDR3 has 14 residues. CDR3 nucleotide sequence: TGCGCCAGCAGGGCAGGGTCTTCCGGCGGGGAGCTGTTTTTT. Translating gives CASRAGSSGGELFF.

This sequence joins TRBV7-2 and TRBJ1-1; D not certain. The germline gives CDR1 SGHTA, CDR2 FQGNSA. The CDR3 loop spans 14 amino acids. Trimming took 0 bases from V and 3 from J, leaving 8 bases between them. The CDR3 protein is CASSLAGVDTEAFF. Written as DNA, the CDR3 is TGTGCCAGCAGCTTAGCTGGGGTGGACACTGAAGCTTTCTTT. Combining the CDR3 with reference TRBV7-2 and TRBJ1-1 gives the whole variable domain GAGVSQSPSNKVTEKGKDVELRCDPISGHTALYWYRQSLGQGLEFLIYFQGNSAPDKSGLPSDRFSAERTGGSVSTLTIQRTQQEDSAVYLCASSLAGVDTEAFFGQGTRLTVV.

Notes on this clone: The junction and the germline gene differ at one end; a read error may be behind it. The rearrangement uses TRBV6-6 and TRBJ1-1, with D perhaps matching TRBD1 (6 bases). The CDR3 runs to 15 residues. Germline V CDR1 and CDR2: MNHNY, SVGAGI (reference sequence). The CDR3 is CASSYHITGNSEAFF. The CDR3 nucleotides read TGTGCCAGCAGTTACCACATAACAGGGAACTCTGAAGCTTTCTTT.

The genes are TRBV15 and TRBJ2-7; 10 nucleotides line up with TRBD2. The germline CDR1 and CDR2 sequences are LNHNV and YYDKDF (reference sequence). Trimming took 1 base from V and 6 from J; bases not matched to a gene: 12. CDR3 size: 17 residues. The CDR3 sequence is CATSRAVAGGAQGEQYF. The CDR3 DNA follows: TGTGCCACCAGCAGAGCCGTAGCGGGGGGCGCTCAGGGCGAGCAGTACTTC.

The chain links TRBV7-2 to TRBJ2-5; D is undetermined. CDR1 is SGHTA and CDR2 is FQGNSA in the germline V gene. The CDR3 covers 13 residues. The V and J ends lost 5 bases and 2 bases respectively, with 9 bases between them. The CDR3 spells CASSAYQQETQYF. The CDR3 DNA is TGTGCCAGCAGCGCCTATCAACAAGAGACCCAGTACTTC.

This chain connects TRBV18 to TRBJ1-2, with 11 bases fitting TRBD1. In germline, CDR1 is KGHSH, CDR2 LQKENI. Trimming removed 3 bases from V and 5 bases from J; junction bases left unmatched: 2. There are 14 residues in the CDR3. The CDR3 DNA reads as TGTGCCAGCTCACCGGACAGGGGGCCGTATGGCTACACCTTC. It translates to CASSPDRGPYGYTF.

This chain connects TRBV5-1 to TRBJ1-1; D is unresolved. Germline loops: CDR1 SGHRS, CDR2 YFSETQ. Trimming shortened V by 2 bases and J by 0 bases, and 8 bases separated the two germline ends. This CDR3 spans 14 amino acids. CDR3: CASSFSTLNTEAFF. CDR3 coding DNA: TGCGCCAGCAGCTTCTCCACCCTGAACACTGAAGCTTTCTTT.

This clone was counted a single time. CDR3 amino acids: CASSQDVGRLSTQYF. As DNA, the CDR3 is TGTGCCAGCAGCCAAGATGTCGGCCGCTTGAGTACGCAGTATTTT. The gene calls are TRBV14 and TRBJ2-3; D call uncertain. This CDR3 contains 15 residues. The V gene lost 0 bases and the J gene lost 8 bases, with 15 bases spanning the gap. Germline CDR1 SGHDN, CDR2 FVKESK. Drawing the rest from reference TRBV14 and TRBJ2-3, the complete variable domain is EAGVTQFPSHSVIEKGQTVTLRCDPISGHDNLYWYRRVMGKEIKFLLHFVKESKQDESGMPNNRFLAERTGGTYSTLKVQPAELEDSGVYFCASSQDVGRLSTQYFGPGTRLTVL.

V and J are TRBV28 and TRBJ2-3; 15 bases are a match to TRBD2. The CDR3 is made up of 16 amino acids. V was pared by 3 bases and J by 5 bases, with 3 bases of the junction left unmatched. In germline, CDR1 is MDHEN, CDR2 SYDVKM. The CDR3 DNA reads as TGTGCCAGCAGTTTTCGGACTAGCGGGAGGGTAGATACGCAGTATTTT. Protein sequence: CASSFRTSGRVDTQYF.

The genes are TRBV9 and TRBJ1-4, with 9 bases identical to TRBD1. The CDR3 length is 15 residues. Unmatched junction bases numbered 8, after V lost 4 bases and J lost 7 bases. Germline lookup yields CDR1 SGDLS and CDR2 YYNGEE. CDR3 residues: CASSTLTGGSEKLFF. The DNA of the CDR3 is TGTGCCAGCAGCACCCTGACAGGGGGAAGTGAAAAACTGTTTTTT.

The rearrangement joins TRBV6-1 to TRBJ2-4, with 7 positions matching TRBD2. CDR3 size: 15 residues. Looked up from germline, CDR1 is MNHNS and CDR2 is SASEGT. Trimming at V came to 7 bases and at J to 0 bases, leaving 6 bases not matched to a gene. The CDR3 DNA reads as TGTGCCAGCACTGCTAGCGGTGTAGCCAAAAACATTCAGTACTTC. Encoded protein: CASTASGVAKNIQYF.

This clone was detected only once. The rearrangement links TRBV5-1 to TRBJ2-3, with D perhaps TRBD2 (6 bases). The germline V gene encodes CDR1 SGHRS and CDR2 YFSETQ. The ends were cut back, 6 bases at V and 1 base at J, with 9 bases in the middle. CDR3 length: 13 amino acids. Here the CDR3 reads CASKASGTDTQYF. DNA of the CDR3: TGCGCCAGCAAGGCTAGCGGCACAGATACGCAGTATTTT. The complete variable domain, with remaining parts taken from reference TRBV5-1 and TRBJ2-3, reads KAGVTQTPRYLIKTRGQQVTLSCSPISGHRSVSWYQQTPGQGLQFLFEYFSETQRNKGNFPGRFSGRQFSNSRSEMNVSTLELGDSALYLCASKASGTDTQYFGPGTRLTVL.

The chain is built from TRBV30 and TRBJ2-5; D not certain. Germline assignment: CDR1 GTSNPN and CDR2 SVGIG (reference sequence). V shed 0 bases and J shed 1 base, with 18 bases lying between them. There are 17 residues in the CDR3. CDR3: CAWSVWASRRPQETQYF. The CDR3 DNA follows: TGTGCCTGGAGTGTATGGGCCAGCAGACGTCCCCAAGAGACCCAGTACTTC.

The chain has TRBV5-1 and TRBJ1-1, with a possible D match to TRBD1 (5 bases). Germline V gene lookup returns CDR1 SGHRS and CDR2 YFSETQ. The CDR3 consists of 13 residues. The ends were cut back, 1 base at V and 8 bases at J, with 12 bases in the middle. The CDR3 sequence: CASSLLGRFEAFF. The CDR3 DNA reads TGCGCCAGCAGCTTGCTGGGACGTTTCGAAGCTTTCTTT.